This paragraph reports one T cell receptor beta chain. The data belong to a study of shared clonotypes between healthy human individuals. The ends lost 4 bases at V and 3 bases at J; junction bases unmatched: 11. This CDR3 contains 16 residues. Germline CDR1 reads KGHSH; CDR2 reads LQKENI. Only Caucasian adults living in Nashville, Tennessee made up the donor group. Measured with immunoSEQ multiplex PCR; TCRdb has only the in-frame clones, and not every one. This table holds just over 2,000,000 clones, roughly 94% found once. Sequences were obtained from naive CD4+ T cells sorted from blood. Stated subset: CD45RA+ positively selected. The receptor was isolated from a man younger than 35 in good health. The genes are TRBV18 and TRBJ1-1; 7 nucleotides align to TRBD1. The CDR3 DNA is TGTGCCAGCTCACGATACAGGGGCGCTGGGGACACTGAAGCTTTCTTT. This translates into CASSRYRGAGDTEAFF.